This TCR beta chain was captured in a study of shared clonotypes between healthy human individuals. Findings of the study overall: The small donor group covered limited genetic and exposure diversity.

For this clone: Its matching antigen is unknown.

Assay: immunoSEQ multiplex PCR; the TCRdb copy retains only in-frame clones and omits some. This sample yields about 1.9 million clones, of which over 85% are seen a single time; more than 1.5% belongs to the top ten. CDR1 LNHNV and CDR2 YYDKDF come from the germline V gene (reference sequence). The V end lost 0 bases, the J end lost 7 bases, and 16 bases lay between the germline ends. The CDR3 totals 15 residues. The naive CD8 subset, CD45RO-negative cells positively selected for CCR7, excluded terminally differentiated effector memory CD45RA+ cells. This clonotype was obtained from a man between 18 and 29 years old in good health. Some clones in this sample may be carry-over from other donors' samples. This chain links TRBV15 with TRBJ2-7, with D perhaps TRBD1 or TRBD2 (6 bases each). The sample taken for sequencing was naive CD8+ T cells from PBMCs. CDR3 coding DNA: TGTGCCACCAGCAGAGATGATGGGGGGCGCAGGGAGCAGTACTTC. Protein sequence: CATSRDDGGRREQYF. Full variable domain (outside the CDR3, taken from reference TRBV15 and TRBJ2-7): DAMVIQNPRYQVTQFGKPVTLSCSQTLNHNVMYWYQQKSSQAPKLLFHYYDKDFNNEADTPDNFQSRRPNTSFCFLDIRSPGLGDTAMYLCATSRDDGGRREQYFGPGTRLTVT.